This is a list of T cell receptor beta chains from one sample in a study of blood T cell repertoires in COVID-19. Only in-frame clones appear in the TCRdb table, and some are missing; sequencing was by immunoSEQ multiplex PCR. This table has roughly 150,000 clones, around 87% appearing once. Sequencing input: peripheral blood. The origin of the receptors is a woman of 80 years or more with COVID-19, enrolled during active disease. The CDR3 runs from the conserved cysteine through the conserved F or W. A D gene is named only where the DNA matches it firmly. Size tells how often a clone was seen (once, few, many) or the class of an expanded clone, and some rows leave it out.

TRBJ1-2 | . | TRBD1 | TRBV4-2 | CASSPGQGAPAYTF | TGTGCCAGCAGCCCGGGACAGGGGGCGCCCGCCTACACCTTC
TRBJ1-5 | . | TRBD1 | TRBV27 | CASRPRTGAEPQHF | TGTGCCAGCCGACCCCGGACAGGGGCTGAGCCCCAGCATTTT
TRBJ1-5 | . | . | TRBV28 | CASSSRQVTNQPQHF | TGTGCCAGCAGTTCGCGACAGGTGACCAATCAGCCCCAGCATTTT
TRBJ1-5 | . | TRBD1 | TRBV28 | CASIAPGTGNQPQHF | TGTGCCAGCATCGCGCCCGGGACAGGGAATCAGCCCCAGCATTTT
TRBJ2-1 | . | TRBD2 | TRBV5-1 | CASSLLAGEYNEQFF | TGCGCCAGCAGCCTATTAGCGGGAGAGTACAATGAGCAGTTCTTC
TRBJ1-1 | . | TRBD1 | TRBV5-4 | CASSGGQGGPEAFF | TGTGCCAGCAGCGGGGGACAGGGAGGGCCTGAAGCTTTCTTT
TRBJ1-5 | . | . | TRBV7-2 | CASSLARGGEEHF | TGTGCCAGCAGCTTAGCGAGGGGAGGGGAGGAGCATTTT
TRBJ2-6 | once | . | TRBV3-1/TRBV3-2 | CASSQEGVGSGANVLTF | TGTGCCAGCAGCCAAGAAGGGGTGGGGTCTGGGGCCAACGTCCTGACTTTC
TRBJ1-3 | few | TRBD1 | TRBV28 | CASSLVQGAIGTIGNTIYF | TGTGCCAGCAGTTTGGTCCAGGGGGCAATAGGTACGATCGGAAACACCATATATTTT
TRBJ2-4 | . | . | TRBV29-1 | CSVESTVRAKNIQYF | TGCAGCGTTGAGAGTACTGTTCGGGCCAAAAACATTCAGTACTTC
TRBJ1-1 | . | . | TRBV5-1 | CASSLGTGTEAFF | TGCGCCAGCAGCTTGGGTACGGGGACTGAAGCTTTCTTT
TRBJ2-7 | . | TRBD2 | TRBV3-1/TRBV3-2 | CASSRTSGSSYEQYF | TGTGCCAGCAGTCGGACTAGCGGAAGCTCCTACGAGCAGTACTTC
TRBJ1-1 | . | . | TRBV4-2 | CASSHLGKTDHEAFF | TGTGCCAGCAGCCATCTAGGGAAGACAGACCATGAAGCTTTCTTT
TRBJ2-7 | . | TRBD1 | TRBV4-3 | CASSPHPGQGYEQYF | TGCGCCAGCAGCCCACACCCCGGACAGGGCTACGAGCAGTACTTC
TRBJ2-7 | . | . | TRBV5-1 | CASSPRGGTYEQYF | TGCGCCAGCAGCCCCCGGGGAGGAACCTACGAGCAGTACTTC
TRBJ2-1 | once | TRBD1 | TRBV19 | CASRTGTGEHNEQFF | TGTGCCAGTAGAACCGGGACAGGGGAACACAATGAGCAGTTCTTC
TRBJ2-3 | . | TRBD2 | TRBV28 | CASSSGTSGRVHTQYF | TGTGCCAGCAGTTCCGGGACTAGCGGGAGGGTGCATACGCAGTATTTT
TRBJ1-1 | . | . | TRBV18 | CASSPLGTFDTEAFF | TGTGCCAGCTCACCTCTAGGGACATTTGACACTGAAGCTTTCTTT
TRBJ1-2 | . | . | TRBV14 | CASSQVRGGGYTF | TGTGCCAGCAGCCAAGTCAGGGGCGGTGGCTACACCTTC
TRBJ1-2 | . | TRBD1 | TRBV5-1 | CASSERTGFGYGYTF | TGCGCCAGCAGCGAGAGGACAGGCTTTGGCTATGGCTACACCTTC
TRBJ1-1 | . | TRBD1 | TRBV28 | CASSAGGGFTEAFF | TGTGCCAGCAGCGCAGGGGGCGGTTTCACTGAAGCTTTCTTT
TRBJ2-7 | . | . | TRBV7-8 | CASSFTANSYEQYF | TGTGCCAGCAGCTTCACTGCAAACTCCTACGAGCAGTACTTC
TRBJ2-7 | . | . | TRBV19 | CASRGTPSYEQYF | TGTGCCAGTAGGGGGACTCCCTCCTACGAGCAGTACTTC
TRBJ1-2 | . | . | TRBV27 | CASSPGSLDGYTF | TGTGCCAGCAGCCCCGGGTCCCTTGATGGCTACACCTTC
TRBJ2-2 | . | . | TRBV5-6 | CASSLGQVSNTGELFF | TGTGCCAGCAGCTTGGGACAAGTTTCGAACACCGGGGAGCTGTTTTTT
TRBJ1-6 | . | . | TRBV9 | CASSASRESPLHF | TGTGCCAGCAGCGCCTCCCGGGAGTCACCCCTCCACTTT
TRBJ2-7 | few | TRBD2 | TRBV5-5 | CASSVTSGSIYEQYF | TGTGCCAGCAGCGTCACTAGCGGGAGTATCTACGAGCAGTACTTC
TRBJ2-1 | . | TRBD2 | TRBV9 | CASSVGGTSSEQFF | TGTGCCAGCAGCGTAGGGGGGACTAGCAGTGAGCAGTTCTTC
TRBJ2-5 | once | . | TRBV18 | CASSPPGLRETQYF | TGTGCCAGCTCACCACCGGGGCTCCGGGAGACCCAGTACTTC
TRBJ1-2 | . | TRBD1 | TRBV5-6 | CASSFPPGTAYNYGYTF | TGTGCCAGCAGCTTCCCGCCCGGGACAGCCTATAACTATGGCTACACCTTC
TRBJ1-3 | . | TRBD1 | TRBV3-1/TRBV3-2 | CASSQVISTGGVGNTIYF | TGTGCCAGCAGCCAAGTCATCTCGACAGGGGGAGTTGGTAACACCATATATTTT
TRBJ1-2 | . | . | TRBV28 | CASSLRRKYGYTF | TGTGCCAGCAGTTTACGCAGGAAATATGGCTACACCTTC
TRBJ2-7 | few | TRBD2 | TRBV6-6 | CASRRGTSKQYF | TGTGCCAGCAGGCGCGGGACTAGCAAGCAGTACTTC
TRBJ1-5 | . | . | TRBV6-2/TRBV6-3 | CASSRQGLDNQPQHF | TGTGCCAGCAGTCGCCAGGGCTTGGACAATCAGCCCCAGCATTTT
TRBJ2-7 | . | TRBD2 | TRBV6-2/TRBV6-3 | CASSYMSGRAYEQYF | TGTGCCAGCAGTTACATGAGCGGGAGGGCGTACGAGCAGTACTTC
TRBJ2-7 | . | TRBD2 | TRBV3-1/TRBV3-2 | CASSRYRLAGNSLDSEQYF | TGTGCCAGCAGCCGTTACCGACTAGCGGGGAACTCACTCGACTCCGAGCAGTACTTC
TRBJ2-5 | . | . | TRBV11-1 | CASSLGSEQETQYF | TGTGCCAGCAGCTTAGGATCTGAGCAAGAGACCCAGTACTTC
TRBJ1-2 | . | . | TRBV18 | CASSPGSTNYGYTF | TGTGCCAGCTCACCCGGGTCCACTAACTATGGCTACACCTTC
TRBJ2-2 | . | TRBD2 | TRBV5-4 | CASSHGTSGSPTGELFF | TGTGCCAGCAGCCACGGGACTAGCGGGAGTCCCACCGGGGAGCTGTTTTTT
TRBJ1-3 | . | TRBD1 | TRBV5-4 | CASSLQGASGNTIYF | TGTGCCAGCAGCCTTCAGGGGGCTTCTGGAAACACCATATATTTT
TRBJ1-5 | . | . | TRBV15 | CATSRGGSGQPQHF | TGTGCCACCAGCAGAGGAGGGAGCGGCCAGCCCCAGCATTTT